This is a list of T cell receptor beta chains from one sample in a study of human T cells and chemical hapten exposure. One entry per CDR3 protein results from TCRdb running MiXCR on the RACE reads. The table lists some 380,000 distinct CDR3 sequences, nearly 5% of them singletons. The specimen was whole blood, collected in connection with sensitization to the hapten diphenylcyclopropenone (DPC). Every receptor here comes from a woman aged 50 to 60 with alopecia areata. Some clones in this sample may be carry-over from other donors' samples. Both conserved end residues are part of each CDR3. A D gene is named only where the DNA matches it firmly. Size values are once, few and many counts, or a class for expanded clones, and some rows have none.

. | . | TRBJ1-2 | TRBV5-1 | TGCGCCAGCAGCTTAACCAGTGATCATGGCTACACCTTC | CASSLTSDHGYTF
TRBD1 | many | TRBJ1-1 | TRBV20-1 | TGCAGTGCTAGAGCGGGCTCAGGGGGCCACACTGAAGCTTTCTTT | CSARAGSGGHTEAFF
TRBD1 | . | TRBJ2-7 | TRBV28 | TGTGCCAGCAGTGTCTTCGGACAGGGGACCTACGAGCAGTACTTC | CASSVFGQGTYEQYF
. | many | TRBJ2-3 | TRBV12-3/TRBV12-4 | TGTGCCAGCAGTACCCTTCTGTCCCTGCCCACAGATACGCAGTATTTT | CASSTLLSLPTDTQYF
. | many | TRBJ2-3 | TRBV7-9 | TGTGCCAGCAGCTTCGGCGAGGAAGATACGCAGTATTTT | CASSFGEEDTQYF
. | many | TRBJ1-6 | TRBV5-5 | TGTGCCAGCACCTCCCGTTCGGATTCACCCCTCCACTTT | CASTSRSDSPLHF
. | . | TRBJ1-5 | TRBV9 | TGTGCCAGCAGCGTAGGGAAGGGGAGCCAGCCCCAGCATTTT | CASSVGKGSQPQHF
. | few | TRBJ2-5 | TRBV4-2 | TGTGCCAGCAGCCAAGGTTCACAAGAGACCCAGTACTTC | CASSQGSQETQYF
. | many | TRBJ1-1 | TRBV12-1 | TGTGCCAGCAGCTTCCGGGGTAAAGCGCTTGAAGCTTTCTTT | CASSFRGKALEAFF
. | . | TRBJ2-3 | TRBV29-1 | TGCAGCGTGGATTATAGCACAGATACGCAGTATTTT | CSVDYSTDTQYF
. | . | TRBJ2-1 | TRBV12-3/TRBV12-4 | TGTGCCAGCAGTTTTAGGGTTAGGGGCAATGAGCAGTTCTTC | CASSFRVRGNEQFF